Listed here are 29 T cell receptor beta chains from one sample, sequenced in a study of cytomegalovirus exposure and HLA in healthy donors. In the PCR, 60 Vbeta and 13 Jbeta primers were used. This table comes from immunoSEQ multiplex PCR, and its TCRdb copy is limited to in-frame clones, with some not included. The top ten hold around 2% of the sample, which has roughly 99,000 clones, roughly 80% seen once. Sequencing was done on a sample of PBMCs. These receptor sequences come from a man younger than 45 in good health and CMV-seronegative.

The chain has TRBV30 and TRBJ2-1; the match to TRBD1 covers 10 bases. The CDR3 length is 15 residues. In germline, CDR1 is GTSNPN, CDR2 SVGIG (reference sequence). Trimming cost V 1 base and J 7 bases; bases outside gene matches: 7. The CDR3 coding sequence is TGTGCCTGGAGTGGGGGGGACAGGGGCGTGAATGAGCAGTTCTTC. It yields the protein CAWSGGDRGVNEQFF. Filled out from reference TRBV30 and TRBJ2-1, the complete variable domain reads SQTIHQWPATLVQPVGSPLSLECTVEGTSNPNLYWYRQAAGRGLQLLFYSVGIGQISSEVPQNLSASRPQDRQFILSSKKLLLSDSGFYLCAWSGGDRGVNEQFFGPGTRLTVL.

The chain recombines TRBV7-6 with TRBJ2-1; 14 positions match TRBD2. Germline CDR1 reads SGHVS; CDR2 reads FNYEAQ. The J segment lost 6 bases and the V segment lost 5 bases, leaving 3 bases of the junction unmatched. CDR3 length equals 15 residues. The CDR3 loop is CASSPGLAGANEQFF. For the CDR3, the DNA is TGTGCCAGCAGCCCGGGACTAGCGGGAGCCAATGAGCAGTTCTTC.

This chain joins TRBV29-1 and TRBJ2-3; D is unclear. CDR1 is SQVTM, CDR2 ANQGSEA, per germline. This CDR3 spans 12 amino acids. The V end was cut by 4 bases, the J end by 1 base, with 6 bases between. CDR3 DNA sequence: TGCAGCGTTGTGCGTGGCACAGATACGCAGTATTTT. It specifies CSVVRGTDTQYF.

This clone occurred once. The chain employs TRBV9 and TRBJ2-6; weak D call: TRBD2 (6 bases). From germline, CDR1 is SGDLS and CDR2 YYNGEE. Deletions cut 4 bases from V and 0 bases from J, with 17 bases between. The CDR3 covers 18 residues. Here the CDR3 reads CASSQAGTPASGANVLTF. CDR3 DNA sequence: TGTGCCAGCAGCCAGGCCGGGACTCCTGCCTCTGGGGCCAACGTCCTGACTTTC. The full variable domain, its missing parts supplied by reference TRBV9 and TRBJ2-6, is DSGVTQTPKHLITATGQRVTLRCSPRSGDLSVYWYQQSLDQGLQFLIQYYNGEERAKGNILERFSAQQFPDLHSELNLSSLELGDSALYFCASSQAGTPASGANVLTFGAGSRLTVL.

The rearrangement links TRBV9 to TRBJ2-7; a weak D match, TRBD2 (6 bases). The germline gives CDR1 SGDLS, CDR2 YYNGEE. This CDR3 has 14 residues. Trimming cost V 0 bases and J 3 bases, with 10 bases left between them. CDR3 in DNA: TGTGCCAGCAGCGTAGGTAGTAGCGGCTACGAGCAGTACTTC. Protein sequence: CASSVGSSGYEQYF.

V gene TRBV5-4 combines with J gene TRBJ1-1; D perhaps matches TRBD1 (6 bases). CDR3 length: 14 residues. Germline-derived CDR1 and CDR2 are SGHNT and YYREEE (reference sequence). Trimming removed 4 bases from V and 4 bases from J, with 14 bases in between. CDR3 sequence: CASSPGTSFTEAFF. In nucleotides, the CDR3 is TGTGCCAGCAGCCCCGGGACATCCTTCACTGAAGCTTTCTTT.

The CDR3: CASGLVQSVEQYF. CDR3 in DNA: TGTGCTAGTGGTTTGGTACAAAGCGTCGAGCAGTACTTC. The rearrangement joins TRBV12-5 to TRBJ2-7; D gene uncertain. The CDR3 sequence is 13 residues long. Trimming left V 0 bases short and J 6 bases short, with 9 bases between. Germline CDR1 reads LGHNT; CDR2 reads FRNRAP.

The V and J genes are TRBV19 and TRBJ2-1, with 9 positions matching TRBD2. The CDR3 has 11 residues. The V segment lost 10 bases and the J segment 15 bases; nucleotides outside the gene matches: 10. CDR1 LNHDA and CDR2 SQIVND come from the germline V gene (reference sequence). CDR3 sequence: CATTLAGVGFF. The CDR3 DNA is TGTGCCACTACGTTAGCGGGAGTTGGGTTCTTC.

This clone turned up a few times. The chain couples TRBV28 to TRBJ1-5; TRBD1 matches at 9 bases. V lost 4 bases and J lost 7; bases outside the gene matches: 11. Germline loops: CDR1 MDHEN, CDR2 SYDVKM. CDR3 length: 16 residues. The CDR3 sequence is CASSSHTGQGEQPQHF. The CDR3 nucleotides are TGTGCCAGCAGTTCCCACACGGGACAGGGTGAGCAGCCCCAGCATTTT. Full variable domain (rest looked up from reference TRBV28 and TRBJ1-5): DVKVTQSSRYLVKRTGEKVFLECVQDMDHENMFWYRQDPGLGLRLIYFSYDVKMKEKGDIPEGYSVSREKKERFSLILESASTNQTSMYLCASSSHTGQGEQPQHFGDGTRLSIL.

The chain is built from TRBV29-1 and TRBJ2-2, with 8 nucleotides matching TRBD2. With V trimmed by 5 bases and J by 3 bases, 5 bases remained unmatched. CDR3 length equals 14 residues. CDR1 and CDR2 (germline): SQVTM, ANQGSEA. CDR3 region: CSVWGREDTGELFF. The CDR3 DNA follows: TGCAGCGTTTGGGGGCGGGAGGACACCGGGGAGCTGTTTTTT.

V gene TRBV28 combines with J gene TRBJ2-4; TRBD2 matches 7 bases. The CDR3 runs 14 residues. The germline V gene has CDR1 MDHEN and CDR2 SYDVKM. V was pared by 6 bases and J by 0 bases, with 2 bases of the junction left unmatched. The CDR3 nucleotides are TGTGCCAGCAGCCCTAGCGGAGCCAAAAACATTCAGTACTTC. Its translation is CASSPSGAKNIQYF.

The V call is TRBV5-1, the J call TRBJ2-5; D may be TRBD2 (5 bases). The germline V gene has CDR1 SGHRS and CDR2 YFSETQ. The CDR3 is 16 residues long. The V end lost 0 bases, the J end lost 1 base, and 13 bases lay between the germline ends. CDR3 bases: TGCGCCAGCAGCTTGGATAGAGGGCAGACCCAAGAGACCCAGTACTTC. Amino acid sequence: CASSLDRGQTQETQYF.

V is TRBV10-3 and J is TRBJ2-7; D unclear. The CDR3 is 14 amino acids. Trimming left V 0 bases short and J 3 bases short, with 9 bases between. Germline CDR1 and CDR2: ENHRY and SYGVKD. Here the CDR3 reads CAISESGQNYEQYF. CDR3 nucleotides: TGTGCCATCAGTGAGTCTGGGCAGAACTACGAGCAGTACTTC.

This CDR3 is CAWSPLGQPVDTQYF. Here the CDR3 DNA reads TGTGCCTGGAGTCCCCTAGGACAGCCAGTGGATACGCAGTATTTT. This chain links TRBV30 with TRBJ2-3; tentative D call: TRBD1 (6 bases). The CDR3 has 15 amino acids. CDR1 and CDR2 (germline): GTSNPN, SVGIG (reference sequence). V lost 2 bases and J 6 bases, leaving 18 bases between the germline ends.

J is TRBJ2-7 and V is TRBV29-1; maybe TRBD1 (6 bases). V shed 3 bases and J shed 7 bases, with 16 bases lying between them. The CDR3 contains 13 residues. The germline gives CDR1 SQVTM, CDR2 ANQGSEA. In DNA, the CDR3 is TGCAGCGTTGAGGGACAAAATTCGGGGGAGCAGTACTTC. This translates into CSVEGQNSGEQYF.

The CDR3 region is CASSEGVSRYGYTF. CDR3 sequence (DNA): TGTGCCAGCAGTGAAGGTGTCAGTCGCTATGGCTACACCTTC. The chain uses TRBV2 and TRBJ1-2; no clear D gene. This CDR3 has 14 amino acids. Trimming took 1 base from V and 4 from J, leaving 10 bases between them. CDR1 and CDR2 (germline): SNHLY, FYNNEI.

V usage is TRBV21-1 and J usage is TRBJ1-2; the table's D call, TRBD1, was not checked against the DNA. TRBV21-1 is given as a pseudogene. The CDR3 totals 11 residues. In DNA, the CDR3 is TGTGCCAGCAGCAAGGGGGACAGCTACACCTTC. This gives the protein CASSKGDSYTF.

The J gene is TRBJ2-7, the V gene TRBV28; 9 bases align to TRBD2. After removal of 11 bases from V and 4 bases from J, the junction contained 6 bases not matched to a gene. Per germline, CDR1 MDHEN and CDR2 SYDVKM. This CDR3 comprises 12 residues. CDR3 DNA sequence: TGTGCCTCTAGCGGGAAAAAGTACGAGCAGTACTTC. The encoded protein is CASSGKKYEQYF.

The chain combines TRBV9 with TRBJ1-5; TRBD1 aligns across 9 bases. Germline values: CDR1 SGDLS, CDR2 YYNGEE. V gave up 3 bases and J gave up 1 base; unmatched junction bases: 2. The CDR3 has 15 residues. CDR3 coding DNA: TGTGCCAGCAGCGCCGGGACAGGGAGCAATCAGCCCCAGCATTTT. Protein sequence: CASSAGTGSNQPQHF. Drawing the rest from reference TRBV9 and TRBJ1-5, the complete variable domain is DSGVTQTPKHLITATGQRVTLRCSPRSGDLSVYWYQQSLDQGLQFLIQYYNGEERAKGNILERFSAQQFPDLHSELNLSSLELGDSALYFCASSAGTGSNQPQHFGDGTRLSIL.

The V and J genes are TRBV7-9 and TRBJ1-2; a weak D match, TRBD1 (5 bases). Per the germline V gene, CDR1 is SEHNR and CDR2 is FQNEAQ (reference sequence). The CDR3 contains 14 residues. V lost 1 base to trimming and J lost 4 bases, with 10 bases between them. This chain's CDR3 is CASSLEVGAYGYTF. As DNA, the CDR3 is TGTGCCAGCAGCTTAGAAGTAGGGGCCTATGGCTACACCTTC.

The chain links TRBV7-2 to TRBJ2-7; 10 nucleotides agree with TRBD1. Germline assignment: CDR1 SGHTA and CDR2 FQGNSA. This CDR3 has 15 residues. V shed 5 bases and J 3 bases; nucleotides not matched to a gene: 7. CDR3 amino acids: CASSTQTGGVYEQYF. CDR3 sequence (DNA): TGTGCCAGCAGCACTCAGACAGGGGGCGTCTACGAGCAGTACTTC.

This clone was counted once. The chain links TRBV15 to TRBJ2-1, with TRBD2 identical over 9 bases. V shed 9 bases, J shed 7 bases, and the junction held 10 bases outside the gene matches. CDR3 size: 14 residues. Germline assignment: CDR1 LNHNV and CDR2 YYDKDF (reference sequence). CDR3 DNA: TGTGCCACAGGGGGGGTAGCGGGAGTGAATGAGCAGTTCTTC. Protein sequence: CATGGVAGVNEQFF. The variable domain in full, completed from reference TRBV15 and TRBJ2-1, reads DAMVIQNPRYQVTQFGKPVTLSCSQTLNHNVMYWYQQKSSQAPKLLFHYYDKDFNNEADTPDNFQSRRPNTSFCFLDIRSPGLGDTAMYLCATGGVAGVNEQFFGPGTRLTVL.

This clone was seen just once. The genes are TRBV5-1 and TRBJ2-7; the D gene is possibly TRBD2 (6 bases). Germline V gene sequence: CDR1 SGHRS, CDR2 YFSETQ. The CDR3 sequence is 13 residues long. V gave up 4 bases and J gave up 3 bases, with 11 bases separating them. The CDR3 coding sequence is TGCGCCAGCAGCCAGCAGGGAGGCTACGAGCAGTACTTC. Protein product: CASSQQGGYEQYF.

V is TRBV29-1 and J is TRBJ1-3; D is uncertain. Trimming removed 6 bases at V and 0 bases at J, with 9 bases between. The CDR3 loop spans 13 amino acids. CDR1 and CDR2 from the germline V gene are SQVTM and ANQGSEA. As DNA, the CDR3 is TGCAGCGTCCCCGGTGGCTCTGGAAACACCATATATTTT. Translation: CSVPGGSGNTIYF. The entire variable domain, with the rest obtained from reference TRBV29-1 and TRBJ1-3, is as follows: SAVISQKPSRDICQRGTSLTIQCQVDSQVTMMFWYRQQPGQSLTLIATANQGSEATYESGFVIDKFPISRPNLTFSTLTVSNMSPEDSSIYLCSVPGGSGNTIYFGEGSWLTVV.

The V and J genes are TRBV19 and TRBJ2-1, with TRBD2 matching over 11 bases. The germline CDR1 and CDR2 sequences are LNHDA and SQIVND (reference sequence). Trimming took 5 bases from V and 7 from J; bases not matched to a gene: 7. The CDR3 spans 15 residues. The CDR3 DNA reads TGTGCCAGTAGTTTAACTAGCGGGGGCGGGAATGAGCAGTTCTTC. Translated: CASSLTSGGGNEQFF.

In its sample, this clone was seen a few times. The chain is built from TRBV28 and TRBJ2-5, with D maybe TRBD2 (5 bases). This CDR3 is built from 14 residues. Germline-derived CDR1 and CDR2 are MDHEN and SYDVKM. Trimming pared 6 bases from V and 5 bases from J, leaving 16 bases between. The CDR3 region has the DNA TGTGCCAGCAGAGGCGGTATACCGGGGGAGACCCAGTACTTC. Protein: CASRGGIPGETQYF.

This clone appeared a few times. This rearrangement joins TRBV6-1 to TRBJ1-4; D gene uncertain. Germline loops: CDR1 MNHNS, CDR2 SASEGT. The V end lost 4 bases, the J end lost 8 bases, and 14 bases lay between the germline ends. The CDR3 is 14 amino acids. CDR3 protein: CASSVRTGREKLFF. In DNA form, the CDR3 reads TGTGCCAGCAGTGTCAGGACTGGGAGGGAAAAACTGTTTTTT.

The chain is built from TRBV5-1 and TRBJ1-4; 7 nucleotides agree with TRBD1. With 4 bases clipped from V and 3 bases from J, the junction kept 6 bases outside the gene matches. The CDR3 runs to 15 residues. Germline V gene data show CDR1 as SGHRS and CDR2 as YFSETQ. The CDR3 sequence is CASSPGTAPNEKLFF. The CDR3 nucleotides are TGCGCCAGCAGCCCCGGGACAGCCCCTAATGAAAAACTGTTTTTT.

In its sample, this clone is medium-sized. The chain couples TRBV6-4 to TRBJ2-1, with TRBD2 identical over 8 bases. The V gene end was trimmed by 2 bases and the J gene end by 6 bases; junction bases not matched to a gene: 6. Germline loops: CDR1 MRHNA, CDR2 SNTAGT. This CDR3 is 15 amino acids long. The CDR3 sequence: CASSDEAGGFNEQFF. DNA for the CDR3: TGTGCCAGCAGTGACGAGGCGGGGGGTTTCAATGAGCAGTTCTTC.